Following are 24 T cell receptor beta chains from one sample sequenced in a study of Tregs in tolerant kidney transplant recipients (dated by TCRdb to between 2018 and 2021). The protocol used for the library was the immunoSEQ multiplex PCR assay. This is the immuneACCESS table as TCRdb keeps it, with only in-frame sequences that have V and J called. A part of the clones is gone; compared with another copy, unresolved V genes explain less than half, and the rest is unexplained. The table for this sample shows about 30,000 clones. The ten largest clones capture 13% to 15% of the sample. Read against the paper, the sample's time point label means: blood sample drawn before combined kidney and bone marrow transplant. Source: CD8+ T cells from blood, taken before the transplant. All receptors derive from a human donor who received a combined kidney and bone marrow transplant.

To note about this clone: The missing CDR3 end, 3 residues past where the read stops, is filled in from the germline J gene. The chain combines TRBV16 with TRBJ2-7, with D possibly matching TRBD1 (6 bases). The CDR3 contains 15 residues. V lost 3 bases and J lost 1, with 13 bases in between. CDR1 and CDR2 (germline): KGHSY, FQNENV. The sequenced part of the CDR3 DNA is TGTGCCAGCAGCCAGACCGCCGGGACATCCTACGAG. This encodes CASSQTAGTSYE. The entire CDR3 protein reads CASSQTAGTSYEQYF.

Notes on this clone: Sequence at one end of the junction differs from germline and may be a read error. From the germline J gene comes the end of the CDR3, since the read stops 3 residues before it. The chain links TRBV4-2 to TRBJ1-2; no reliable D call. Germline CDR1 and CDR2: LGHNA and YNFKEQ. This CDR3 contains 15 residues. The sequenced part of the CDR3 DNA is TGCGCCAGCAGCCAAGATTTAGGCGGGGATGGTGGC. Its translation: CASSQDLGGDGG. The whole CDR3 is CASSQDLGGDGGYTF.

Note on this clone: The read ends 3 residues shy of where the CDR3 ends; the end is completed using the germline J gene. The chain joins TRBV18 to TRBJ2-5; 8 bases are a match to TRBD1. Looked up from germline, CDR1 is KGHSH and CDR2 is LQKENI. The CDR3 is 16 amino acids. Trimming took 0 bases from V and 5 from J; bases not matched to a gene: 8. The CDR3 DNA, read in part, is TGTGCCAGCTCACCACCGGCAGGGGGCGGGACGGAGACC. It is translated as CASSPPAGGGTET. The full CDR3 sequence reads CASSPPAGGGTETQYF. Complete variable domain (other parts from reference TRBV18 and TRBJ2-5): NAGVMQNPRHLVRRRGQEARLRCSPMKGHSHVYWYRQLPEEGLKFMVYLQKENIIDESGMPKERFSAEFPKEGPSILRIQQVVRGDSAAYFCASSPPAGGGTETQYFGPGTRLLVL.

Concerning this clone itself: The DNA ends 3 residues before the CDR3 does, and the rest of the CDR3 is filled in from the germline J gene. The genes are TRBV29-1 and TRBJ1-1; D remains unclear. Germline-derived CDR1 and CDR2 are SQVTM and ANQGSEA. The CDR3 length is 9 residues. Incomplete CDR3 DNA: TGCAGCGCCGGGTTCGGG. It yields the protein CSAGFG. The CDR3 in its entirety is CSAGFGAFF.

A word on this clone: The read ends 3 residues before the CDR3 terminus; that terminus is restored from the germline J gene. V is TRBV20-1 and J is TRBJ2-7, with TRBD1 identical over 7 bases. The CDR3 is made up of 14 amino acids. V lost 4 bases to trimming and J lost 3 bases; unmatched junction nucleotides: 9. Per germline, CDR1 DFQATT and CDR2 SNEGSKA (reference sequence). CDR3 bases read: TGCAGTGCTAAACCACAAGACAGGGTCTACGAG. It translates to CSAKPQDRVYE. The whole CDR3 reads CSAKPQDRVYEQYF.

As to this clone: The read ends 3 residues before the CDR3 terminus; that terminus is restored from the germline J gene. The chain is built from TRBV5-1 and TRBJ2-7; a possible D gene is TRBD1 (5 bases). CDR3 length: 14 residues. The germline V gene encodes CDR1 SGHRS and CDR2 YFSETQ. Trimming cost V 2 bases and J 1 base, with 10 bases left between them. The CDR3 sequence is CASSFGGHSYEQYF. The covered CDR3 bases are TGCGCCAGCAGCTTCGGCGGACATTCCTACGAG.

Worth noting for this clone: The read gets to within 3 residues of the CDR3 end, and the germline J gene fills in the rest. The chain employs TRBV19 and TRBJ2-1; TRBD1 is a possible D gene (6 bases). This CDR3 is 15 amino acids long. Between the trimmed V and J ends, which lost 6 bases and 1 base, there was a span of 13 bases. Germline V CDR1 and CDR2: LNHDA, SQIVND (reference sequence). CDR3 DNA, as far as it was read: TGTGCCAGTAGCCCTCGGCAGGGGTCCTACAATGAG. It is translated as CASSPRQGSYNE. The CDR3 in full is CASSPRQGSYNEQFF.

As regards this clone: The read is 3 residues too short to cover the CDR3 end, so that end is filled in from the germline J gene. The chain has TRBV19 and TRBJ2-7, with 8 positions matching TRBD2. Germline CDR1 is LNHDA and CDR2 is SQIVND (reference sequence). Germline trimming cut 3 bases from V and 4 bases from J; bases unmatched to any gene: 8. This CDR3 region has 15 residues. The CDR3 here is CASSIASGQLYEQYF. The DNA read from the CDR3 is TGTGCCAGTAGTATTGCTAGCGGGCAGTTATACGAG.

Comment on this clone: The read ends 3 residues before the CDR3 terminus; that terminus is restored from the germline J gene. The rearrangement links TRBV20-1 to TRBJ2-7; 16 nucleotides line up with TRBD2. The trim removed 0 bases at V and 0 bases at J, leaving 5 bases unmatched. CDR1 is DFQATT and CDR2 is SNEGSKA in the germline V gene (reference sequence). CDR3 size: 18 residues. CDR3 protein: CSARDLGLAGGPSYEQYF. CDR3 DNA, as far as it was read: TGCAGTGCTAGAGATCTGGGACTAGCGGGAGGGCCCTCCTACGAG.

Notes on this clone: The CDR3 end lies 3 residues beyond the end of the read and is filled in from the germline J gene. The gene calls are TRBV5-4 and TRBJ2-7; 10 nucleotides match TRBD2. With V trimmed by 9 bases and J by 3 bases, 12 bases remained unmatched. The germline V gene encodes CDR1 SGHNT and CDR2 YYREEE (reference sequence). The CDR3 runs 15 residues. Here the CDR3 reads CATTPYSGGNYEQYF. Incomplete CDR3 DNA: TGTGCCACCACTCCCTATAGCGGGGGGAACTACGAG.

Comments on this clone: Sequencing ends 3 residues short of the CDR3 end; the germline J gene provides the rest. This sequence joins TRBV19 and TRBJ2-7; 10 bases line up with TRBD1. CDR3 length: 11 amino acids. CDR1 is LNHDA, CDR2 SQIVND, per germline (reference sequence). The DNA read from the CDR3 is TGTGCTATTGGACAGGGGGGCGAG. Translated, it gives CAIGQGGE. The CDR3 as a whole reads CAIGQGGEQYF.

Remarks on this clone: Coverage ceases 3 residues before the CDR3 finishes, and the germline J gene fills in the end. The rearrangement joins TRBV29-1 to TRBJ2-7; D gene ambiguous. Germline V CDR1 and CDR2: SQVTM, ANQGSEA. V shed 4 bases and J shed 2 bases, with 12 bases lying between them. This CDR3 is built from 13 residues. The chain's CDR3 is CSVVVLTTYEQYF. The CDR3 bases that were read are TGCAGCGTTGTAGTACTTACCACCTACGAG.

On this clone: The read gets to within 3 residues of the CDR3 end, and the germline J gene fills in the rest. This chain connects TRBV19 to TRBJ2-1; TRBD2 aligns across 10 bases. After removal of 3 bases from V and 2 bases from J, the junction contained 4 bases not matched to a gene. Germline V gene data show CDR1 as LNHDA and CDR2 as SQIVND (reference sequence). The CDR3 length is 16 residues. The CDR3 here is CASSISGTSAYNEQFF. The CDR3 bases that were read are TGTGCCAGTAGTATCTCGGGGACTAGCGCCTACAATGAG.

With respect to this clone: The read ends 3 residues before the CDR3 terminus; that terminus is restored from the germline J gene. This rearrangement joins TRBV5-5 to TRBJ2-7; weak D call: TRBD2 (6 bases). The CDR3 runs to 15 residues. The ends were cut back, 4 bases at V and 2 bases at J, with 16 bases in the middle. Germline assignment: CDR1 SGHKS and CDR2 YYEKEE (reference sequence). The DNA read from the CDR3 is TGTGCCAGCAGCCTCGGGGGAACCGCTCCCTACGAG. Amino acids: CASSLGGTAPYE. The full CDR3 reads CASSLGGTAPYEQYF.

CDR3 bases read: TGCGCCAGCAGAATAGCGACCTCCTACAATGAG. Translation gives CASRIATSYNE. The full CDR3 reads CASRIATSYNEQFF. V usage is TRBV5-1 and J usage is TRBJ2-1, with D maybe TRBD2 (5 bases). The read ends 3 residues early relative to the CDR3; the germline J gene fills the gap. The CDR3 totals 14 residues. CDR1 and CDR2 from the germline V gene are SGHRS and YFSETQ. Deletions cut 5 bases from V and 0 bases from J, with 9 bases between.

The CDR3 loop reads CASSFTGTGVNEQFF. The sequenced CDR3 bases are TGTGCCAGCAGCTTTACCGGGACAGGGGTCAATGAG. V gene TRBV7-8 combines with J gene TRBJ2-1; 10 bases map to TRBD1. The sequenced fragment ends 3 residues before the CDR3 boundary, so the rest is inferred from the germline J gene. CDR3 size: 15 residues. Germline V gene lookup returns CDR1 SGHVS and CDR2 FQNEAQ. The V and J ends lost 3 bases and 6 bases, in that order; junction bases with no gene match: 5.

Points on this clone: The read halts 3 residues ahead of the CDR3 end, with the missing end drawn from the germline J gene. The V gene is TRBV5-1, the J gene TRBJ2-3; D may be TRBD2 (6 bases). V was cut by 3 bases and J by 4 bases, with 12 bases left in between. Germline CDR1 SGHRS, CDR2 YFSETQ. The CDR3 is 14 residues long. Partial CDR3 DNA: TGCGCCAGCAGCTCCCTCCTAGCGCCAGATACG. Translated: CASSSLLAPDT. The full CDR3 is CASSSLLAPDTQYF.

Points on this clone: The CDR3 extends 3 residues past the end of the read, so its final part is completed from the germline J gene. J is TRBJ2-1 and V is TRBV7-6, with 9 bases aligning to TRBD2. From germline, CDR1 is SGHVS and CDR2 FNYEAQ. The V and J ends lost 5 bases and 8 bases, in that order; junction bases with no gene match: 7. The CDR3 loop spans 14 amino acids. CDR3 DNA, as far as it was read: TGTGCCAGCAGCGCGGGACTAGCTAGCGATGAG. Protein product: CASSAGLASDE. The entire CDR3 reads CASSAGLASDEQFF.

Turning to this clone: The read gets to within 3 residues of the CDR3 end, and the germline J gene fills in the rest. This chain connects TRBV30 to TRBJ2-1; weak D call: TRBD2 (6 bases). Trimming removed 5 bases at V and 2 bases at J, with 16 bases between. The CDR3 extends over 15 amino acids. Germline CDR1 GTSNPN, CDR2 SVGIG (reference sequence). The CDR3 here is CAWATGGLPYNEQFF. Incomplete CDR3 DNA: TGTGCCTGGGCAACTGGCGGACTACCCTACAATGAG.

A word on this clone: The CDR3 end falls 3 residues outside the read, so it is completed with the germline J gene. V is TRBV29-1 and J is TRBJ2-1, with 10 nucleotides matching TRBD2. J was trimmed by 3 bases and V by 1 base; bases with no gene match: 12. The CDR3 is 18 amino acids. CDR1 and CDR2 (germline): SQVTM, ANQGSEA. The CDR3 region is CSVEGSLAGEKDYNEQFF. The covered CDR3 bases are TGCAGCGTTGAAGGTTCGCTAGCGGGAGAAAAAGACTACAATGAG.

This clone ranks as medium-sized in terms of frequency. The read terminates 3 residues before the CDR3 end, so the remaining end is supplied by the germline J gene. This rearrangement joins TRBV20-1 to TRBJ2-1, with D perhaps being TRBD1 or TRBD2 (5 bases each). This CDR3 contains 11 residues. V was cut by 7 bases and J by 5 bases, with 9 bases left in between. Per germline, CDR1 DFQATT and CDR2 SNEGSKA (reference sequence). This chain's CDR3 is CSGREHNEQFF. The sequenced CDR3 bases are TGCAGTGGCAGGGAGCACAATGAG.

As regards this clone: The CDR3 end falls 3 residues outside the read, so it is completed with the germline J gene. This chain links TRBV20-1 with TRBJ2-7; 10 nucleotides line up with TRBD2. The CDR3 runs to 14 residues. Germline V gene sequence: CDR1 DFQATT, CDR2 SNEGSKA (reference sequence). Trimming cost V 5 bases and J 6 bases; bases outside gene matches: 10. The CDR3 here is CSAGAEREGPEQYF. The covered CDR3 bases are TGCAGTGCTGGGGCGGAGCGGGAGGGCCCCGAG.

In regard to this clone: The read stops 3 residues short of the end of the CDR3; the missing end is completed from the germline J gene. V and J are TRBV6-2 or TRBV6-3 and TRBJ2-2; D is perhaps TRBD2 (6 bases). This CDR3 has 15 amino acids. Trimming removed 5 bases at V and 1 base at J, with 11 bases between. Germline V gives CDR1 MNHEY, CDR2 SVGEGT. The CDR3 spells CASSRFSGNTGELFF. The CDR3 DNA, read in part, is TGTGCCAGCAGTAGATTTAGCGGGAACACCGGGGAG.

As concerns this clone: The read falls 3 residues short of the CDR3 end, and the missing part is taken from the germline J gene. This chain links TRBV29-1 with TRBJ1-5; TRBD1 matches 7 bases. Germline V gene sequence: CDR1 SQVTM, CDR2 ANQGSEA. Trimming at V came to 6 bases and at J to 5 bases, leaving 10 bases not matched to a gene. CDR3 length: 14 residues. The CDR3 bases that were read are TGCAGCGTCACCACAGGGGAAGGGGATCAGCCC. It translates to CSVTTGEGDQP. The full CDR3 protein is CSVTTGEGDQPQHF.